This TCR beta chain was documented in a study of molecular identifiers for immune sequencing clone quantification. Germline CDR1 reads SNHLY; CDR2 reads FYNNEI. V lost 2 bases and J lost 0; bases outside the gene matches: 10. This CDR3 is built from 17 residues. Study results and caveats: Identical barcode-sharing TCR molecules could lead to underestimated sizes for highly expanded clones. It was shown that clones above 20 RNA copies held over 99% of effector molecules, but under 1% in naive cells.

Generation of bulk TCR libraries relied on previously described methods and listed TCR primers. TCRdb reprocessed the PCR reads via MiXCR and lists one record per CDR3 protein. The sample lists about 640,000 distinct CDR3 sequences, roughly 21% occurring once. There are a few counts of this clonotype. Its antigen is unknown. Naive CD8 library inputs spanned 20,000 to 1,000,000 sorted cells and 10%, 30% or 50% RNA. Material for sequencing was naive CD8+ T cells from blood, with Jurkat cell RNA spiked in. Subset of the sample: FACS-sorted CD8+CD4-CCR7+CD45RA+ naive T cells. This chain links TRBV2 with TRBJ2-7; 7 nucleotides match TRBD1. The sequence was collected from a human donor in good health. Some libraries in this study had Jurkat cell RNA spiked in. CDR3 in DNA: TGTGCCAGCAGTGAATGGAGACAGGGTTCAAGCTCCTACGAGCAGTACTTC. Amino acids: CASSEWRQGSSSYEQYF. Filled out from reference TRBV2 and TRBJ2-7, the complete variable domain reads EPEVTQTPSHQVTQMGQEVILRCVPISNHLYFYWYRQILGQKVEFLVSFYNNEISEKSEIFDDQFSVERPDGSNFTLKIRSTKLEDSAMYFCASSEWRQGSSSYEQYFGPGTRLTVT.